Following are 14 T cell receptor beta chains from one sample sequenced in a study of cytomegalovirus exposure and HLA in healthy donors. The study ran its PCR with 60 Vbeta and 13 Jbeta primers. Some clones are missing from TCRdb's copy, which holds only in-frame ones; the method was immunoSEQ multiplex PCR. In the table there are roughly 200,000 clones, around 77% of which are singletons. Sequenced input: PBMCs. These TCRs come from a man aged 55-75 years in good health and CMV-seronegative.

This clone was observed a handful of times. The chain combines TRBV23-1 with TRBJ1-1, with D uncertain. TRBV23-1 qualifies as an ORF whose function is uncertain. Trimming pared 3 bases from V and 1 base from J, leaving 6 bases between. The CDR3 is made up of 13 amino acids. In DNA, the CDR3 is TGCGCCAGCAGTCAGGGCTCGAACACTGAAGCTTTCTTT. It translates to CASSQGSNTEAFF.

This chain uses TRBV7-8 with TRBJ2-4, with TRBD1 as a possible D gene (5 bases). Trimming removed 3 bases from V and 2 bases from J, with 8 bases in between. Germline CDR1 is SGHVS and CDR2 is FQNEAQ. This CDR3 contains 14 residues. The CDR3 nucleotides are TGTGCCAGCAGCTTCAGGGAAACCAAAAACATTCAGTACTTC. Its translation: CASSFRETKNIQYF.

Points on this clone: At one end the junction does not follow the germline gene, possibly because of a read error. The CDR3 bases are TGTGCTAGCAGCTTAGCTAGCGGGGGGAACTACGAGCAGTACTTC. It is translated as CASSLASGGNYEQYF. This chain joins TRBV7-7 and TRBJ2-7, with 11 bases lining up with TRBD2. Germline lookup yields CDR1 SSHAT and CDR2 FNYEAQ (reference sequence). The CDR3 covers 15 residues. The full variable domain, in which reference TRBV7-7 and TRBJ2-7 provide the parts outside the CDR3, is GAGVSQSPRYKVTKRGQDVTLRCDPISSHATLYWYQQALGQGPEFLTYFNYEAQPDKSGLPSDRFSAERPEGSISTLTIQRTEQRDSAMYRCASSLASGGNYEQYFGPGTRLTVT.

V gene TRBV6-5 combines with J gene TRBJ1-4; a weak D match, TRBD1 (6 bases). This CDR3 has 11 residues. Germline loops: CDR1 MNHEY, CDR2 SVGAGI. With 6 bases removed from V and 7 bases from J, the gap between germline ends came to 6 bases. CDR3 coding DNA: TGTGCCAGCAGGGACAGTGAAAAACTGTTTTTT. It is translated as CASRDSEKLFF.

This rearrangement joins TRBV9 to TRBJ2-4, with D possibly matching TRBD2 (7 bases). Trimming shortened V by 4 bases and J by 8 bases, and 25 bases separated the two germline ends. CDR3 length: 17 amino acids. From germline, CDR1 is SGDLS and CDR2 YYNGEE. The CDR3, as DNA: TGTGCCAGCAGCCCCCAAGGGGGGGGTATAGTTGGGGACATTCAGTACTTC. Its translation: CASSPQGGGIVGDIQYF.

This clone was seen only a few times. This chain uses TRBV5-4 with TRBJ2-1; 10 bases agree with TRBD2. CDR3 size: 15 residues. The ends lost 4 bases at V and 5 bases at J; junction bases unmatched: 6. Germline CDR1 is SGHNT and CDR2 is YYREEE (reference sequence). CDR3 DNA sequence: TGTGCCAGCAGCCAATCACTAGCGGGGAACAATGAGCAGTTCTTC. Its translation is CASSQSLAGNNEQFF.

The V and J genes are TRBV6-6 and TRBJ1-1; D is unresolved. The V gene's germline CDR1 is MNHNY and CDR2 SVGAGI (reference sequence). The CDR3 is 13 residues long. V lost 0 bases to trimming and J lost 7 bases, with 9 bases between them. CDR3 amino acids: CASSYSLAFEAFF. CDR3 DNA: TGTGCCAGCAGTTACTCGTTAGCGTTTGAAGCTTTCTTT.

This chain links TRBV7-6 with TRBJ1-2; 9 bases align to TRBD1. Germline V gene lookup returns CDR1 SGHVS and CDR2 FNYEAQ. The CDR3 is 15 residues long. J was trimmed by 4 bases and V by 2 bases; bases with no gene match: 5. The CDR3 DNA follows: TGTGCCAGCAGCTTAATGGGACAGGGCGGCTATGGCTACACCTTC. It encodes CASSLMGQGGYGYTF. The complete variable domain, with remaining parts taken from reference TRBV7-6 and TRBJ1-2, reads GAGVSQSPRYKVTKRGQDVALRCDPISGHVSLYWYRQALGQGPEFLTYFNYEAQQDKSGLPNDRFSAERPEGSISTLTIQRTEQRDSAMYRCASSLMGQGGYGYTFGSGTRLTVV.

This chain links TRBV4-1 with TRBJ1-5, with 7 bases aligning to TRBD1. Per the germline V gene, CDR1 is MGHRA and CDR2 is YSYEKL. The CDR3 consists of 16 residues. V lost 0 bases to trimming and J lost 6 bases; unmatched junction nucleotides: 8. The CDR3 nucleotides read TGCGCCAGCAGCCAAGACGACAGGGTGGGGCCTCAGCCCCAGCATTTT. This encodes CASSQDDRVGPQPQHF.

Note on this clone: Other DNA sequences from this sample encode an identical CDR3 as well. The chain links TRBV7-9 to TRBJ2-7, with 11 bases lining up with TRBD2. The germline V gene has CDR1 SEHNR and CDR2 FQNEAQ (reference sequence). With 3 bases clipped from V and 0 bases from J, the junction kept 4 bases outside the gene matches. This CDR3 has 16 amino acids. In nucleotides, the CDR3 is TGTGCCAGCAGCTTCCTCACTAGCGGGGGCTCCTACGAGCAGTACTTC. Encoded protein: CASSFLTSGGSYEQYF.

Here the CDR3 reads CASSPVGGDTQYF. The CDR3 region has the DNA TGTGCCAGCAGCCCAGTAGGGGGAGATACGCAGTATTTT. The chain is built from TRBV9 and TRBJ2-3, with D tentatively TRBD1 (6 bases). Trimming stripped 4 bases from V and 5 bases from J, with 11 bases between. Per the germline V gene, CDR1 is SGDLS and CDR2 is YYNGEE. The CDR3 is 13 amino acids.

The chain uses TRBV6-5 and TRBJ1-5; 8 bases match TRBD1. Germline V gene sequence: CDR1 MNHEY, CDR2 SVGAGI. CDR3 size: 14 residues. V gave up 4 bases and J gave up 7 bases; unmatched junction bases: 6. CDR3 DNA: TGTGCCAGCAGTTTGACAGGGGCGGGACAGCCCCAGCATTTT. Amino acid sequence: CASSLTGAGQPQHF.

V gene TRBV2 combines with J gene TRBJ2-7; D is uncertain. The germline V and J ends were trimmed by 6 bases and 6 bases, with 12 bases remaining between them. CDR1 and CDR2 (germline): SNHLY, FYNNEI. CDR3 length: 12 amino acids. The CDR3 region has the DNA TGTGCCAGCAGCTCAGGAATGTCCGAGCAGTACTTC. Translated, it gives CASSSGMSEQYF.

This clone was seen once. The rearrangement uses TRBV7-8 and TRBJ2-1; 7 positions match TRBD2. The CDR3 covers 17 residues. CDR1 and CDR2 from the germline V gene are SGHVS and FQNEAQ. Unmatched junction bases numbered 10, after V lost 5 bases and J lost 0 bases. The CDR3 loop is CASSPLLARHSYNEQFF. The CDR3 region has the DNA TGTGCCAGCAGCCCCCTACTAGCGCGCCACTCCTACAATGAGCAGTTCTTC.